Listed here are 9 T cell receptor beta chains from one sample, sequenced in a study of identical twins. MiXCR was run by TCRdb on the 5' RACE reads, yielding one entry per CDR3 protein. The sample includes 700,000 or so distinct CDR3 sequences, about 20% of them seen just once. These sequences were also reported in another study, on T cells expressing NK-cell markers.

Material for sequencing was PBMCs. These receptors all come from a woman aged 18-35 years in good health.

V gene TRBV20-1 combines with J gene TRBJ2-7; 11 bases match TRBD2. Germline trimming cut 3 bases from V and 3 bases from J; bases unmatched to any gene: 7. The length of the CDR3 is 15 residues. From germline, CDR1 is DFQATT and CDR2 SNEGSKA (reference sequence). The CDR3 sequence is CSASASGRRGYEQYF. The CDR3 DNA sequence: TGCAGTGCTAGCGCTAGCGGGAGGAGGGGCTACGAGCAGTACTTC.

The CDR3 here is CASSVGKDEQYF. The CDR3 coding sequence is TGTGCCAGCAGCGTAGGAAAGGACGAGCAGTACTTC. V usage is TRBV9 and J usage is TRBJ2-7; D ambiguous. Germline V lookup: CDR1 SGDLS, CDR2 YYNGEE. CDR3 length: 12 amino acids. Trimming took 0 bases from V and 5 from J, leaving 6 bases between them.

This clonotype has a count of ten or more. This sequence joins TRBV12-3 or TRBV12-4 and TRBJ1-4; D gene ambiguous. This CDR3 region has 17 residues. The V end lost 7 bases, the J end lost 7 bases, and 25 bases lay between the germline ends. The CDR3 sequence is CASTLGRPAYRSEKLFF. CDR3 DNA sequence: TGTGCCAGCACCCTCGGGAGGCCTGCCTACCGGAGTGAAAAACTGTTTTTT.

This clonotype has at least ten counts. V is TRBV7-9 and J is TRBJ1-6; no clear D gene. Per germline, CDR1 SEHNR and CDR2 FQNEAQ (reference sequence). The CDR3 covers 14 residues. V lost 8 bases, J lost 6 bases, and 14 bases lay in between. CDR3 coding DNA: TGTGCCAGCCGCCCCCCCCGGGCTAATTCACCCCTCCACTTT. Residues: CASRPPRANSPLHF.

This clonotype was counted between two and nine times. The V call is TRBV27, the J call TRBJ2-5; 8 bases match TRBD1. After removal of 6 bases from V and 7 bases from J, the junction contained 7 bases not matched to a gene. This CDR3 region has 13 residues. CDR1 is MNHEY and CDR2 is SMNVEV in the germline V gene (reference sequence). Here the CDR3 DNA reads TGTGCCAGCAGGGAACAGGGGGAAGGGACCCAGTACTTC. This codes for CASREQGEGTQYF.

This chain joins TRBV24-1 and TRBJ2-1; D is perhaps TRBD1 or TRBD2 (7 bases each). The CDR3 sequence is 20 residues long. Trimming took 2 bases from V and 0 from J, leaving 22 bases between them. Germline V gives CDR1 KGHDR, CDR2 SFDVKD. The CDR3 nucleotides read TGTGCCACCAGTGATTCGTCTACTTCAGGGGGGGGTAGCTCCTACAATGAGCAGTTCTTC. Protein: CATSDSSTSGGGSSYNEQFF.

As DNA, the CDR3 is TGTGCCAGCAGCTTAGGATCTAGCAACTATGGCTACACCTTC. This encodes CASSLGSSNYGYTF. The chain employs TRBV11-2 and TRBJ1-2; D is unresolved. Per germline, CDR1 SGHAT and CDR2 FQNNGV. The germline V and J ends were trimmed by 1 base and 2 bases, with 8 bases remaining between them. This CDR3 region has 14 residues.

This clonotype was detected ten times or more. J is TRBJ2-1 and V is TRBV20-1, with no clear D. Between the trimmed V and J ends, which lost 5 bases and 7 bases, there was a span of 18 bases. The CDR3 contains 14 residues. From germline, CDR1 is DFQATT and CDR2 SNEGSKA (reference sequence). The CDR3 spells CSAAGPIRGNEQFF. CDR3 DNA sequence: TGCAGTGCTGCTGGACCTATCAGAGGAAATGAGCAGTTCTTC.

The chain has TRBV20-1 and TRBJ2-3; unclear D gene. The V end was cut by 1 base, the J end by 0 bases, with 8 bases between. The germline V gene encodes CDR1 DFQATT and CDR2 SNEGSKA (reference sequence). The CDR3 length is 14 residues. CDR3 amino acids: CSARVGTSTDTQYF. In DNA form, the CDR3 reads TGCAGTGCTAGAGTGGGTACTAGCACAGATACGCAGTATTTT.